The clone carrying this TCR beta chain was recorded at least ten times. There are 12 residues in the CDR3. The V end lost 9 bases, the J end lost 4 bases, and 12 bases lay between the germline ends. Per germline, CDR1 ENHRY and CDR2 SYGVKD. TCRdb re-derived calls from the RT-PCR reads in MiXCR, one entry per CDR3 protein. The table records hundreds of thousands of distinct CDR3 sequences, approximately 15% of them present only once. The sequencing sample was made of memory CD4+ T cells from blood. The receptor was isolated from a female donor in good health, serving as a healthy control. The chain is built from TRBV10-3 and TRBJ2-5; TRBD1 is a possible D gene (5 bases). Here the CDR3 reads CAIGAPRETQYF. The CDR3 nucleotides are TGTGCCATTGGGGCGCCGAGAGAGACCCAGTACTTC.